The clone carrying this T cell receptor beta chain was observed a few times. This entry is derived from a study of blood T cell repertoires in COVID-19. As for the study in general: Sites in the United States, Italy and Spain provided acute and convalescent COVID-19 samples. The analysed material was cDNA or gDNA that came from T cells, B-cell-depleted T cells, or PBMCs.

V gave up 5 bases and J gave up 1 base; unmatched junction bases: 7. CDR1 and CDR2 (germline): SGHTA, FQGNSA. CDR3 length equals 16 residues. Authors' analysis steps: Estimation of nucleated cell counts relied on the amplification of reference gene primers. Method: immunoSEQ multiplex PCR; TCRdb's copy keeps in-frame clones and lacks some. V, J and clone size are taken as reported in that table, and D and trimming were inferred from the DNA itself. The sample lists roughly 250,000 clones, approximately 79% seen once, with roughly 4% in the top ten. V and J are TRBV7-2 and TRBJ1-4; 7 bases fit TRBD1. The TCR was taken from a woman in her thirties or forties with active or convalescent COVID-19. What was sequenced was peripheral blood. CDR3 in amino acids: CASSHGTVRTNEKLFF. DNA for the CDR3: TGTGCCAGCAGCCATGGGACAGTGAGAACTAATGAAAAACTGTTTTTT.